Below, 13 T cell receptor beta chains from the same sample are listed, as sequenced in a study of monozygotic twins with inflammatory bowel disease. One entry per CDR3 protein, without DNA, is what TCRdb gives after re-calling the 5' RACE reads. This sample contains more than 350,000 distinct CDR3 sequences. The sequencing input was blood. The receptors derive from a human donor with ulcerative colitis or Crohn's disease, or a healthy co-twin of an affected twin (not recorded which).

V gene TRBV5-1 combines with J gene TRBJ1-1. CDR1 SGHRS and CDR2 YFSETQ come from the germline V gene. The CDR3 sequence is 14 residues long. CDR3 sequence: CASSLEAVGTEAFF. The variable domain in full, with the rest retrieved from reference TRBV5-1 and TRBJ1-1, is KAGVTQTPRYLIKTRGQQVTLSCSPISGHRSVSWYQQTPGQGLQFLFEYFSETQRNKGNFPGRFSGRQFSNSRSEMNVSTLELGDSALYLCASSLEAVGTEAFFGQGTRLTVV.

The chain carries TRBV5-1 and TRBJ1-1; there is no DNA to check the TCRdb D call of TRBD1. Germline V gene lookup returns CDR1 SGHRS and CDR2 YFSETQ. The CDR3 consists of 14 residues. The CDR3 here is CASSRRQLNTEAFF.

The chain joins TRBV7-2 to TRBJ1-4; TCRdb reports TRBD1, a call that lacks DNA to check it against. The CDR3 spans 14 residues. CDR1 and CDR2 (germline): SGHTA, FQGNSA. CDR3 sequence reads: CASSLRQGREKLFF.

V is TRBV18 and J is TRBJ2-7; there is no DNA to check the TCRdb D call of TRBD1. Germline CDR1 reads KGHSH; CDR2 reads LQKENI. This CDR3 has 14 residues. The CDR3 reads CASSNFTGAYEQYF.

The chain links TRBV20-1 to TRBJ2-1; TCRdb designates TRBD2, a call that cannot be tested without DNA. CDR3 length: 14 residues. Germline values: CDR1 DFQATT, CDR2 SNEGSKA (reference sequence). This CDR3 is CSARALRLAGEQFF.

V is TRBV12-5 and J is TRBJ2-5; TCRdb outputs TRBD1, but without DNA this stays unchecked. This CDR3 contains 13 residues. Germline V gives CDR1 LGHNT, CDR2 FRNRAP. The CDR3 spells CASGPRGQETQYF.

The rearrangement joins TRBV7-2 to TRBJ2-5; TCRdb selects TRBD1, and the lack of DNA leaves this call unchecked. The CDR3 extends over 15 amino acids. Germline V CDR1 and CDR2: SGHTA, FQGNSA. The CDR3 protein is CASSFYTGSQETQYF.

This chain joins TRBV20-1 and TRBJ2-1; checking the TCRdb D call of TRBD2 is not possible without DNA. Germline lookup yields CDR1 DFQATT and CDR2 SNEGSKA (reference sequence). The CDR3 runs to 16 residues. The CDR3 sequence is CSAQGSGRIRLNEQFF.

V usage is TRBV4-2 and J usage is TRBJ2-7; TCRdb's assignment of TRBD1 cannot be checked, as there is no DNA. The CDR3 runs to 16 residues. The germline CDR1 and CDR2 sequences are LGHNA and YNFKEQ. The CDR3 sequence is CASSQSGQGANYEQYF.

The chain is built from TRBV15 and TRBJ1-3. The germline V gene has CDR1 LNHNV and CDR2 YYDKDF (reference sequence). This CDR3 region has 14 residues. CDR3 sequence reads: CATRAPGSGNTIYF. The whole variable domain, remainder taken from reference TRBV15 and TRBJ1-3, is DAMVIQNPRYQVTQFGKPVTLSCSQTLNHNVMYWYQQKSSQAPKLLFHYYDKDFNNEADTPDNFQSRRPNTSFCFLDIRSPGLGDTAMYLCATRAPGSGNTIYFGEGSWLTVV.

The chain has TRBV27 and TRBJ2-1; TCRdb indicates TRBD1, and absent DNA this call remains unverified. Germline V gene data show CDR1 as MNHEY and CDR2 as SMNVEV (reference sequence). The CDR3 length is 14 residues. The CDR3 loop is CASRESGGYNEQFF.

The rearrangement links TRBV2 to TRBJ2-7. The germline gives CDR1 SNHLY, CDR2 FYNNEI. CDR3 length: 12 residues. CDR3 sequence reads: CASRGTNREQYF.

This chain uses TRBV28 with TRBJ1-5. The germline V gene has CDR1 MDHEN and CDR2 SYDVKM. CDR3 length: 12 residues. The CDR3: CASSSGQQPQHF.